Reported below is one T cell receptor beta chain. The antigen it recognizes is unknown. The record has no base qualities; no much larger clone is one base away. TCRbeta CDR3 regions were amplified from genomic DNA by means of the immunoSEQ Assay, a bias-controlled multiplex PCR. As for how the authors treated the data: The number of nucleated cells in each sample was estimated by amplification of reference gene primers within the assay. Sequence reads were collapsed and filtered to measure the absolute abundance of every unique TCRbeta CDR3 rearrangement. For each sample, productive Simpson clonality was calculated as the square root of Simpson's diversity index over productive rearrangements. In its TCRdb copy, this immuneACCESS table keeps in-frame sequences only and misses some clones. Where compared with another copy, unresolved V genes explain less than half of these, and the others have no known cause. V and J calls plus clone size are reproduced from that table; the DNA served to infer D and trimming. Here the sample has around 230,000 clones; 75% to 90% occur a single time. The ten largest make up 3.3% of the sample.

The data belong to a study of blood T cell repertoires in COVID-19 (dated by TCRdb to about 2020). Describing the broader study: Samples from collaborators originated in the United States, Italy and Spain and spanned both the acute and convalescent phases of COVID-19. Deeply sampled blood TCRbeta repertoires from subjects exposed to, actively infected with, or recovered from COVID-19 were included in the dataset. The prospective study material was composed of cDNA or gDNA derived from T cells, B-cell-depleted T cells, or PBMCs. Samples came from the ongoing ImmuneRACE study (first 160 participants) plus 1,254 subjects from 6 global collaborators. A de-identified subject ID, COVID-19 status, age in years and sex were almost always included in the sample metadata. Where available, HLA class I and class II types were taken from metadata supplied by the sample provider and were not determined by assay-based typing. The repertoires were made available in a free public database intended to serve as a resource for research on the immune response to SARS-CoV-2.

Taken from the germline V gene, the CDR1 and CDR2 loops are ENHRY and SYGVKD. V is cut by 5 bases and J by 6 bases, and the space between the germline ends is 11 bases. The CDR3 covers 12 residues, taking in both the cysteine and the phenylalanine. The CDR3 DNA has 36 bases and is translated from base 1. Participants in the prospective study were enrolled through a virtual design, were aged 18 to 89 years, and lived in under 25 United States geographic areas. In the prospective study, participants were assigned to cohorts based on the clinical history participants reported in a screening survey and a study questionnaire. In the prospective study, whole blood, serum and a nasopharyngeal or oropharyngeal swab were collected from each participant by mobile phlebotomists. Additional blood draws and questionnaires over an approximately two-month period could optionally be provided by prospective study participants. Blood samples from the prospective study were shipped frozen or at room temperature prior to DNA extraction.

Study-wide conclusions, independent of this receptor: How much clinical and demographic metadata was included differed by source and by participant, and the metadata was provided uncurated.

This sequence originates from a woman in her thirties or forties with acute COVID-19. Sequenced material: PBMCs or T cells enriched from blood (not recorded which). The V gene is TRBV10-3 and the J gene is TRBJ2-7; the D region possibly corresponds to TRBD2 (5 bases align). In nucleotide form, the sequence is TGTGCCATCAGTAAGGGAGACGGCGAGCAGTACTTC. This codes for CAISKGDGEQYF.